A selection of T cell receptor beta chains follows, all from one sample in a study of CD8+ T cells in alopecia areata. Here immunoSEQ multiplex PCR was the method, and the copy in TCRdb shows in-frame clones only, minus some. The sample lists roughly 120,000 clones, about three fifths occurring once. Sample: CD8+ T cells sorted from blood, taken at week 24, from a patient treated with tofacitinib. The receptors come from a human donor with alopecia areata. The CDR3 runs from the conserved cysteine through the conserved F or W. The D gene is left open where the match is weak. Size values are once, few and many counts, or a class for expanded clones, and some rows have none.

>TRBD1|TRBV2|NA|TRBJ1-1|14
TGTGCCAGCAGTGAAGCCGGGACAGGGGTTGAAGCTTTCTTT
CASSEAGTGVEAFF
>TRBD1|TRBV27|NA|TRBJ1-1|13
TGTGCCAGCAGTTTCTACAGGGGGCTTGAAGCTTTCTTT
CASSFYRGLEAFF
>NA|TRBV10-3|few|TRBJ2-2|14
TGTGCCATCAGTCCGAACTCGAACACCGGGGAGCTGTTTTTT
CAISPNSNTGELFF
>NA|TRBV27|NA|TRBJ2-7|14
TGTGCCAGCAGTTTTCTAGCAGCAACCTACGAGCAGTACTTC
CASSFLAATYEQYF
>TRBD1|TRBV9|NA|TRBJ1-2|15
TGTGCCAGCAGCGTAAATACAGGGGACCACTATGGCTACACCTTC
CASSVNTGDHYGYTF
>NA|TRBV14|NA|TRBJ1-2|19
TGTGCCAGCAGCATCCTAAGCCTTCGCAGCGGGTCGGGTAACTATGGCTACACCTTC
CASSILSLRSGSGNYGYTF
>NA|TRBV7-9|few|TRBJ1-1|11
TGTGCCAGCAGCTTAACCTCTGAAGCTTTCTTT
CASSLTSEAFF
>TRBD1|TRBV27|NA|TRBJ1-1|15
TGTGCCAGCAGTTTATCGACAGGGGCGAACACTGAAGCTTTCTTT
CASSLSTGANTEAFF
>NA|TRBV19|NA|TRBJ1-5|15
TGTGCCAGTAGTATCGAGACAGCTAACAATCAGCCCCAGCATTTT
CASSIETANNQPQHF
>TRBD1|TRBV30|NA|TRBJ2-1|13
TGTGCTCTCACGGGACAGGGGGCAATCGAGCAGTTCTTC
CALTGQGAIEQFF
>NA|TRBV28|NA|TRBJ1-1|15
TGTGCCAGCCGTGTCCAGTACCTCCGGAACACTGAAGCTTTCTTT
CASRVQYLRNTEAFF
>NA|TRBV29-1|NA|TRBJ2-7|12
TGCAGCGTTGATGGAGCAGGCTACGAGCAGTACTTC
CSVDGAGYEQYF
>NA|TRBV29-1|NA|TRBJ2-2|12
TGCAGCGTTGTCAAGGGTACCGGGGAGCTGTTTTTT
CSVVKGTGELFF
>NA|TRBV7-6|few|TRBJ2-3|16
TGTGCCAGCAGCCAGATACGGGGAAACGGCACAGATACGCAGTATTTT
CASSQIRGNGTDTQYF
>NA|TRBV29-1|NA|TRBJ2-1|12
TGCAGCGCCCCCGACGCTTACAATGAGCAGTTCTTC
CSAPDAYNEQFF
>TRBD2|TRBV6-1|few|TRBJ2-3|15
TGTGCCAGCACTACACTAGCGGGGGGGCCAGATACGCAGTATTTT
CASTTLAGGPDTQYF
>NA|TRBV5-6|NA|TRBJ2-3|13
TGTGCCAGCAGCCGCCGGGGCACAGATACGCAGTATTTT
CASSRRGTDTQYF
>TRBD2|TRBV28|NA|TRBJ2-5|14
TGTGCCAGCAGCTCCCGGGGGGGCGAGGAGACCCAGTACTTC
CASSSRGGEETQYF
>NA|TRBV4-2|NA|TRBJ2-7|14
TGTGCCAGCAGCTACGAGCGGGCGTCCTACGAGCAGTACTTC
CASSYERASYEQYF
>NA|TRBV10-3|NA|TRBJ2-1|11
TGTGCCACAGGGGGGGACAATGAGCAGTTCTTC
CATGGDNEQFF
>NA|TRBV6-5|few|TRBJ2-1|15
TGTGCCAGCAGTCCGCATCTAGGGGCTTACAATGAGCAGTTCTTC
CASSPHLGAYNEQFF
>NA|TRBV6-1|NA|TRBJ1-5|17
TGTGCCAGCAGTGAAGTGGTCAGGGGACTCCTCAATCAGCCCCAGCATTTT
CASSEVVRGLLNQPQHF
>NA|TRBV15|NA|TRBJ2-3|17
TGTGCCACCAGCGAAACCTGGACCGAAGAGAGCACAGATACGCAGTATTTT
CATSETWTEESTDTQYF
>NA|TRBV29-1|NA|TRBJ2-7|13
TGCAGCGTTGCGGGCGGCCAAACCTACGAGCAGTACTTC
CSVAGGQTYEQYF
>NA|TRBV5-1|NA|TRBJ1-6|16
TGCGCCAGCAGCCCCAGCCGACGGGCCGATAATTCACCCCTCCACTTT
CASSPSRRADNSPLHF
>TRBD2|TRBV6-6|once|TRBJ2-4|13
TGTGCCAGCAGTTACTCGACTAGCAACATTCAGTACTTC
CASSYSTSNIQYF
>TRBD2|TRBV14|few|TRBJ2-7|15
TGTGCCAGCAGCTCCTTAGCGGGGGGTGTCTACGAGCAGTACTTC
CASSSLAGGVYEQYF
>NA|TRBV10-3|NA|TRBJ2-3|14
TGTGCCACCAAAGCCGACTCCTTCACAGATACGCAGTATTTT
CATKADSFTDTQYF
>NA|TRBV29-1|few|TRBJ1-6|16
TGCAGCGTTAATTTGCGAAAGACCCTCTATAATTCACCCCTCCACTTT
CSVNLRKTLYNSPLHF
>NA|TRBV5-6|NA|TRBJ1-5|16
TGTGCCAGCAGCCGAGGGGCGACAGAGATCGATCAGCCCCAGCATTTT
CASSRGATEIDQPQHF
>TRBD2|TRBV6-4|few|TRBJ2-3|15
TGTGCCAGCAGCGAAACTAGCGGGGGGGCAGATACGCAGTATTTT
CASSETSGGADTQYF
>NA|TRBV19|NA|TRBJ1-1|13
TGTGCCAGTAATTCAGTAGAGGGTACTGAAGCTTTCTTT
CASNSVEGTEAFF
>NA|TRBV9|NA|TRBJ2-4|15
TGTGCCAGCAGTGAGAGGGAAGGCGCCAAAAACATTCAGTACTTC
CASSEREGAKNIQYF
>NA|TRBV7-9|NA|TRBJ2-3|15
TGTGCCAGCACCCCATTGGACATGGGTACAGATACGCAGTATTTT
CASTPLDMGTDTQYF
>NA|TRBV7-2|NA|TRBJ1-1|15
TGTGCCAGCAGCTTAGATTCCCCGTTTACGTCTGAAGCTTTCTTT
CASSLDSPFTSEAFF
>TRBD2|TRBV29-1|NA|TRBJ2-7|12
TGCAGCGTATTGGCGGGGGTCTACGAGCAGTACTTC
CSVLAGVYEQYF
>NA|TRBV15|NA|TRBJ2-6|13
TGTGCCACCAGGGGGCTCGGGGCCAACGTCCTGACTTTC
CATRGLGANVLTF
>NA|TRBV27|NA|TRBJ2-3|12
TGTGCCAGCAGTTTAGATCGGGGGACGCAGTATTTT
CASSLDRGTQYF
>TRBD1|TRBV7-9|once|TRBJ1-6|14
TGTGCCAGCAGCTCCGGACAGGTTTATTCACCCCTCCACTTT
CASSSGQVYSPLHF
>NA|TRBV6-6|NA|TRBJ1-2|14
TGTGCCAGCAGTTACCAGGGGAATGACAATGGCTACACCTTC
CASSYQGNDNGYTF
>NA|TRBV9|NA|TRBJ1-5|9
TGTGCCGGTGGTTGGCCCCAGCATTTT
CAGGWPQHF
>TRBD2|TRBV4-3|NA|TRBJ2-1|11
TGCGCCAGCAGCCCGGGGGGTGAGCAGTTCTTC
CASSPGGEQFF
>NA|TRBV4-1|NA|TRBJ2-5|14
TGCGCCAGCAGCCTCCGTGGAGCATACGAGACCCAGTACTTC
CASSLRGAYETQYF
>NA|TRBV19|NA|TRBJ2-3|16
TGTGCCAGTAGTATATGCGGCAGGGGGGATACAGATACGCAGTATTTT
CASSICGRGDTDTQYF